One sample yielded the 21 T cell receptor beta chains listed below, sequenced in a study of cytomegalovirus exposure and HLA in healthy donors. Primers for the PCR totalled 60 Vbeta and 13 Jbeta. Libraries were prepared by immunoSEQ multiplex PCR; TCRdb keeps only in-frame clonotypes and omits some of them. The sample holds about 120,000 clones; more than 60% are singletons and the top ten take around 3%. The sequencing input was PBMCs. The source of these receptors is a woman in her thirties or forties in good health and CMV-seropositive.

J is TRBJ1-1 and V is TRBV6-5; D gene ambiguous. CDR1 MNHEY and CDR2 SVGAGI come from the germline V gene. The length of the CDR3 is 11 residues. Trimming took 6 bases from V and 4 from J, leaving 6 bases between them. The CDR3 protein is CASSHGTEAFF. The CDR3 DNA follows: TGTGCCAGCAGCCACGGCACTGAAGCTTTCTTT.

This clone was seen once. The chain employs TRBV5-1 and TRBJ2-3; 8 bases fit TRBD1. This CDR3 has 17 amino acids. Trimming removed 4 bases from V and 1 base from J; junction bases left unmatched: 11. CDR1 is SGHRS and CDR2 is YFSETQ in the germline V gene. This chain's CDR3 is CASSVRPQGAGTDTQYF. Here the CDR3 DNA reads TGCGCCAGCAGCGTGCGCCCTCAGGGGGCGGGCACAGATACGCAGTATTTT.

The chain is built from TRBV2 and TRBJ1-5; D is undetermined. The ends were cut back, 1 base at V and 3 bases at J, with 10 bases in the middle. CDR3 length equals 15 residues. Germline V gives CDR1 SNHLY, CDR2 FYNNEI. CDR3 amino acids: CASSEVTVYNQPQHF. The DNA for the CDR3 is TGTGCCAGCAGTGAAGTAACGGTCTACAATCAGCCCCAGCATTTT.

V gene TRBV27 combines with J gene TRBJ1-6; TRBD1 is a possible D gene (5 bases). Germline V gene lookup returns CDR1 MNHEY and CDR2 SMNVEV (reference sequence). This CDR3 contains 17 residues. Trimming stripped 0 bases from V and 8 bases from J, with 17 bases between. DNA of the CDR3: TGTGCCAGCAGTTTATCCTCGACCTCCCAAGGGGATTCACCCCTCCACTTT. It codes for CASSLSSTSQGDSPLHF.

The rearrangement uses TRBV10-1 and TRBJ2-3, with TRBD2 matching over 9 bases. Germline CDR1 reads WNHNN; CDR2 reads SYGVQD (reference sequence). With V trimmed by 2 bases and J by 2 bases, 5 bases remained unmatched. The CDR3 is made up of 16 amino acids. For the CDR3, the DNA is TGCGCCAGCAGTGAGCCGGCTAGCGGGAACACAGATACGCAGTATTTT. It translates to CASSEPASGNTDTQYF.

The genes are TRBV6-5 and TRBJ2-1; D gene uncertain. From germline, CDR1 is MNHEY and CDR2 SVGAGI. The CDR3 extends over 13 amino acids. The ends were cut back, 6 bases at V and 8 bases at J, with 14 bases in the middle. CDR3 sequence: CASRPASADEQFF. CDR3 sequence (DNA): TGTGCCAGCAGGCCCGCGTCCGCGGATGAGCAGTTCTTC.

This clone has more than one count but fewer than ten. The rearrangement uses TRBV27 and TRBJ1-1; no firm D call. Trimming left V 3 bases short and J 0 bases short, with 11 bases between. From germline, CDR1 is MNHEY and CDR2 SMNVEV (reference sequence). This CDR3 spans 15 amino acids. The CDR3: CASSLASTLNTEAFF. The DNA of the CDR3 is TGTGCCAGCAGTTTGGCCTCCACCCTGAACACTGAAGCTTTCTTT.

This clone was seen a few times. The V gene is TRBV5-6, the J gene TRBJ1-5; 9 bases agree with TRBD1. The CDR3 is 15 residues long. Per the germline V gene, CDR1 is SGHDT and CDR2 is YYEEEE. After removal of 4 bases from V and 4 bases from J, the junction contained 6 bases not matched to a gene. The CDR3 loop reads CASSRDGTGNQPQHF. CDR3 sequence (DNA): TGTGCCAGCAGCCGAGACGGGACAGGGAATCAGCCCCAGCATTTT.

This clone was picked up one time. The V and J genes are TRBV27 and TRBJ1-2; maybe TRBD1 (6 bases). Germline V lookup: CDR1 MNHEY, CDR2 SMNVEV (reference sequence). The CDR3 totals 15 residues. Between the trimmed V and J ends, which lost 6 bases and 4 bases, there was a span of 18 bases. CDR3 loop: CASRREGGGGYGYTF. For the CDR3, the DNA is TGTGCCAGCAGACGTGAAGGGGGAGGGGGCTATGGCTACACCTTC.

This clone has more than one count but fewer than ten. The V call is TRBV4-1, the J call TRBJ2-1; 9 nucleotides match TRBD1. V was clipped by 3 bases and J by 3 bases; unmatched bases: 6. This CDR3 contains 16 residues. Germline assignment: CDR1 MGHRA and CDR2 YSYEKL. The CDR3 is CASSHPGQGIYNEQFF. CDR3 sequence (DNA): TGCGCCAGCAGCCACCCGGGACAGGGAATCTACAATGAGCAGTTCTTC.

The V gene is TRBV7-2, the J gene TRBJ2-1; 11 bases map to TRBD2. CDR1 and CDR2 from the germline V gene are SGHTA and FQGNSA. The CDR3 length is 16 residues. Trimming cost V 1 base and J 9 bases; bases outside gene matches: 8. In DNA form, the CDR3 reads TGTGCCAGCAGCTTAGTGGCAACTAGCGGGGGCCCTGAGCAGTTCTTC. This translates into CASSLVATSGGPEQFF.

This clone occurred once. The genes are TRBV9 and TRBJ2-1, with 11 bases that match TRBD2. In germline, CDR1 is SGDLS, CDR2 YYNGEE. The CDR3 runs 16 residues. After removal of 3 bases from V and 5 bases from J, the junction contained 7 bases not matched to a gene. This chain's CDR3 is CASSAYGTSGDNEQFF. DNA for the CDR3: TGTGCCAGCAGCGCCTACGGGACTAGCGGTGACAATGAGCAGTTCTTC.

The genes are TRBV27 and TRBJ2-5; the D gene is possibly TRBD2 (6 bases). CDR3 length: 12 residues. Trimming stripped 5 bases from V and 11 bases from J, with 15 bases between. Germline CDR1 and CDR2: MNHEY and SMNVEV (reference sequence). CDR3 sequence (DNA): TGTGCCAGCAGTCCCGGGACTCCACAGCAGTACTTC. It is translated as CASSPGTPQQYF.

The rearrangement links TRBV21-1 to TRBJ2-1; TRBD2 is the table's D call, not checked against the DNA. TRBV21-1 is recorded as a pseudogene. The CDR3 covers 16 residues. CDR3 region: CASSSPGTSGRNEQFF. DNA for the CDR3: TGTGCCAGCAGCTCCCCCGGGACTAGCGGGAGGAATGAGCAGTTCTTC.

V usage is TRBV7-2 and J usage is TRBJ2-7, with TRBD2 identical over 11 bases. Germline V gives CDR1 SGHTA, CDR2 FQGNSA. The CDR3 is 16 amino acids. The junction had 6 bases not matched to a gene; V was cut back by 5 bases and J by 0 bases. This CDR3 is CASSATSGTHSYEQYF. The CDR3 nucleotides read TGTGCCAGCAGCGCGACTAGCGGGACACACTCCTACGAGCAGTACTTC.

The chain uses TRBV15 and TRBJ1-4; a weak D match, TRBD1 (6 bases). Trimming stripped 3 bases from V and 5 bases from J, with 16 bases between. CDR3 size: 16 residues. Germline values: CDR1 LNHNV, CDR2 YYDKDF (reference sequence). The CDR3 protein is CATSSGLERGNEKLFF. CDR3 DNA sequence: TGTGCCACCAGCAGTGGACTCGAAAGGGGGAATGAAAAACTGTTTTTT.

The V and J genes are TRBV29-1 and TRBJ2-2, with TRBD1 identical over 9 bases. CDR3 length: 14 amino acids. With V trimmed by 6 bases and J by 0 bases, 2 bases remained unmatched. The V gene's germline CDR1 is SQVTM and CDR2 ANQGSEA. The DNA for the CDR3 is TGCAGCGTCCGGACAGGGGCGAACACCGGGGAGCTGTTTTTT. Amino acids: CSVRTGANTGELFF.

The chain couples TRBV20-1 to TRBJ2-5; tentative D call: TRBD2 (5 bases). The CDR3 consists of 11 residues. From germline, CDR1 is DFQATT and CDR2 SNEGSKA (reference sequence). V was cut by 4 bases and J by 7 bases, with 10 bases left in between. For the CDR3, the DNA is TGCAGTGCTACCGAGGGTGGGACCCAGTACTTC. It is translated as CSATEGGTQYF.

The chain has TRBV9 and TRBJ2-2, with D possibly TRBD1 on 5 matching bases. Germline loops: CDR1 SGDLS, CDR2 YYNGEE. The CDR3 sequence is 17 residues long. The V end was cut by 0 bases, the J end by 2 bases, with 14 bases between. CDR3 protein: CASSVATGAANTGELFF. The CDR3, as DNA: TGTGCCAGCAGCGTAGCTACTGGGGCAGCCAACACCGGGGAGCTGTTTTTT.

The V and J genes are TRBV5-6 and TRBJ2-7; TRBD1 is a possible D gene (6 bases). The CDR3 has 15 residues. With 0 bases removed from V and 1 base from J, the gap between germline ends came to 11 bases. Germline CDR1 and CDR2: SGHDT and YYEEEE. DNA of the CDR3: TGTGCCAGCAGCTTGGTGGGGGACACTTCCTACGAGCAGTACTTC. As protein: CASSLVGDTSYEQYF.

J is TRBJ2-7 and V is TRBV6-5; TRBD2 is a possible D gene (6 bases). Trimming cost V 0 bases and J 1 base, with 13 bases left between them. The germline gives CDR1 MNHEY, CDR2 SVGAGI. The CDR3 totals 16 residues. The CDR3 region is CASSYSGGRGSYEQYF. The CDR3 DNA reads TGTGCCAGCAGTTACTCGGGGGGACGGGGTTCCTACGAGCAGTACTTC.